Below, 24 T cell receptor beta chains from the same sample are listed, as sequenced in a study of technical replicates of blood from several donors. The protocol was immunoSEQ multiplex PCR, while the TCRdb copy is restricted to in-frame clones and leaves out a portion. The repertoire consists of around 77,000 clones, with roughly 92% occurring once and the leading ten covering 0.41%. Source material: T cells isolated from PBMCs. All receptors derive from a human donor in good health.

This clone was detected once. The chain joins TRBV4-3 to TRBJ2-5; D remains ambiguous. Germline V lookup: CDR1 LGHNA, CDR2 YSLEER. V lost 0 bases and J lost 1, with 9 bases in between. The CDR3 loop spans 15 amino acids. The chain's CDR3 is CASSQDWYSQETQYF. CDR3 bases: TGCGCCAGCAGCCAAGATTGGTACAGCCAAGAGACCCAGTACTTC.

The CDR3 region has the DNA TGTGCCAGCTCACCAGCCCTGCTTACAGCGGGGACCCAAGAGACCCAGTACTTC. Protein: CASSPALLTAGTQETQYF. The rearrangement links TRBV18 to TRBJ2-5; TRBD2 matches 7 bases. With V trimmed by 2 bases and J by 1 base, 13 bases remained unmatched. Per the germline V gene, CDR1 is KGHSH and CDR2 is LQKENI. The CDR3 length is 18 residues. Looking up the rest from reference TRBV18 and TRBJ2-5 gives the full variable domain: NAGVMQNPRHLVRRRGQEARLRCSPMKGHSHVYWYRQLPEEGLKFMVYLQKENIIDESGMPKERFSAEFPKEGPSILRIQQVVRGDSAAYFCASSPALLTAGTQETQYFGPGTRLLVL.

CDR3 nucleotides: TGCGCCAGCAGCTTAACCCTAGGCTCCTACGAGCAGTACTTC. This codes for CASSLTLGSYEQYF. This rearrangement joins TRBV5-1 to TRBJ2-7; no clear D. V lost 2 bases and J 0 bases, leaving 9 bases between the germline ends. Per germline, CDR1 SGHRS and CDR2 YFSETQ. The CDR3 covers 14 residues.

V and J are TRBV4-1 and TRBJ1-5; D remains unclear. V lost 0 bases, J lost 6 bases, and 12 bases lay in between. Germline V gene data show CDR1 as MGHRA and CDR2 as YSYEKL. This CDR3 spans 15 amino acids. This CDR3 is CASSQEARGTQPQHF. CDR3 DNA sequence: TGCGCCAGCAGCCAAGAAGCACGGGGAACTCAGCCCCAGCATTTT.

The V and J genes are TRBV6-5 and TRBJ1-1, with D perhaps matching TRBD1 (6 bases). The CDR3 is 14 residues long. Germline loops: CDR1 MNHEY, CDR2 SVGAGI. Trimming stripped 6 bases from V and 0 bases from J, with 11 bases between. The CDR3 region has the DNA TGTGCCAGCAGCCCAGGGGTCATGAACACTGAAGCTTTCTTT. Amino acid sequence: CASSPGVMNTEAFF.

The V gene is TRBV28, the J gene TRBJ1-1; D uncertain. The germline V gene encodes CDR1 MDHEN and CDR2 SYDVKM. This CDR3 spans 14 amino acids. V shed 2 bases and J shed 5 bases, with 12 bases lying between them. The CDR3, as DNA: TGTGCCAGCAGTTTAGAGGCCCCGAGGACTGAAGCTTTCTTT. It translates to CASSLEAPRTEAFF.

The chain couples TRBV10-3 to TRBJ1-2; 8 nucleotides match TRBD1. V dropped 4 bases and J dropped 5; count of bases not matched to a gene: 9. Germline CDR1 reads ENHRY; CDR2 reads SYGVKD. This CDR3 has 15 residues. The CDR3 sequence: CAISAPGQGAYGYTF. DNA of the CDR3: TGTGCCATCAGTGCCCCCGGACAGGGCGCTTATGGCTACACCTTC.

CDR3 in DNA: TGCGCCAGCAGCCCACGGGACAGCACCGGGGAGCTGTTTTTT. Protein sequence: CASSPRDSTGELFF. This chain connects TRBV5-1 to TRBJ2-2; 7 bases match TRBD1. The V and J ends lost 4 bases and 4 bases, in that order; junction bases with no gene match: 4. Germline CDR1 is SGHRS and CDR2 is YFSETQ. The length of the CDR3 is 14 residues.

The V and J genes are TRBV6-4 and TRBJ2-3; 12 bases fit TRBD2. Trimming at V came to 6 bases and at J to 7 bases, leaving 8 bases not matched to a gene. Germline CDR1 is MRHNA and CDR2 is SNTAGT. CDR3 length equals 15 residues. CDR3 nucleotides: TGTGCCAGCAGCTCGACTAGCGGGAGTGAAAATACGCAGTATTTT. As protein: CASSSTSGSENTQYF.

This chain joins TRBV30 and TRBJ1-1; D remains unclear. Germline CDR1 is GTSNPN and CDR2 is SVGIG (reference sequence). The length of the CDR3 is 13 residues. The V end was cut by 3 bases, the J end by 7 bases, with 15 bases between. The chain's CDR3 is CAWSLGGPGEAFF. CDR3 sequence (DNA): TGTGCCTGGAGCCTAGGAGGCCCGGGTGAAGCTTTCTTT.

This clone has a single count. V is TRBV7-9 and J is TRBJ1-5; maybe TRBD1 (6 bases). CDR1 SEHNR and CDR2 FQNEAQ come from the germline V gene (reference sequence). Trimming removed 6 bases at V and 6 bases at J, with 15 bases between. The CDR3 spans 14 residues. CDR3 coding DNA: TGTGCCAGCAGTATAGCGGGGGCTGGTCAGCCCCAGCATTTT. Translation gives CASSIAGAGQPQHF.

Ten or more counts support this clone. The gene calls are TRBV19 and TRBJ1-1; D gene ambiguous. This CDR3 spans 13 amino acids. The ends were cut back, 3 bases at V and 5 bases at J, with 10 bases in the middle. Germline V gene lookup returns CDR1 LNHDA and CDR2 SQIVND (reference sequence). CDR3 bases: TGTGCCAGTAGTATTAACAGAAAGACTGAAGCTTTCTTT. As protein: CASSINRKTEAFF.

The chain joins TRBV6-1 to TRBJ2-3; D call uncertain. The V gene lost 8 bases and the J gene lost 0 bases, with 6 bases spanning the gap. Germline CDR1 is MNHNS and CDR2 is SASEGT. CDR3 length: 12 residues. CDR3 DNA sequence: TGTGCCAGCCGCGTTAGCACAGATACGCAGTATTTT. Protein product: CASRVSTDTQYF.

This chain connects TRBV4-1 to TRBJ1-2; D is ambiguous. CDR1 is MGHRA and CDR2 is YSYEKL in the germline V gene. The CDR3 loop spans 12 amino acids. V dropped 1 base and J dropped 10 bases, with 10 bases sitting between them. CDR3 DNA: TGCGCCAGCAGCCAAGGTACGGGAACCTACACCTTC. Its translation is CASSQGTGTYTF.

The CDR3, as DNA: TGTGCCAGCTCATGGCAGGGGTGGCCCTACGAGCAGTACTTC. Translating gives CASSWQGWPYEQYF. The J gene is TRBJ2-7, the V gene TRBV27; D possibly corresponds to TRBD1 (6 bases). Germline V gene data show CDR1 as MNHEY and CDR2 as SMNVEV (reference sequence). The CDR3 spans 14 residues. Trimming took 8 bases from V and 2 from J, leaving 16 bases between them.

The V and J genes are TRBV7-9 and TRBJ2-3, with unresolved D. This CDR3 has 14 residues. V gave up 3 bases and J gave up 2 bases, with 9 bases separating them. CDR1 and CDR2 from the germline V gene are SEHNR and FQNEAQ (reference sequence). CDR3 protein: CASSFLAVTDTQYF. In nucleotides, the CDR3 is TGTGCCAGCAGCTTCTTAGCAGTCACAGATACGCAGTATTTT.

The chain employs TRBV6-6 and TRBJ2-7; D gene uncertain. With 7 bases removed from V and 3 bases from J, the gap between germline ends came to 13 bases. Germline V CDR1 and CDR2: MNHNY, SVGAGI (reference sequence). CDR3 length: 13 amino acids. The CDR3 region is CASMFGFNYEQYF. CDR3 in DNA: TGTGCCAGCATGTTCGGGTTTAACTACGAGCAGTACTTC.

J is TRBJ1-2 and V is TRBV29-1, with 7 bases identical to TRBD1. There are 15 residues in the CDR3. V gave up 6 bases and J gave up 0 bases; unmatched junction bases: 10. CDR1 and CDR2 from the germline V gene are SQVTM and ANQGSEA. The CDR3 DNA reads TGCAGCGTCAGGAAGGGGGCTACGGCTAACTATGGCTACACCTTC. This translates into CSVRKGATANYGYTF.

The V gene is TRBV18, the J gene TRBJ1-2; 9 bases map to TRBD1. From germline, CDR1 is KGHSH and CDR2 LQKENI. The CDR3 extends over 15 amino acids. J was trimmed by 3 bases and V by 4 bases; bases with no gene match: 6. As DNA, the CDR3 is TGTGCCAGCTCACTGGGGGACAGGGAACACTATGGCTACACCTTC. It is translated as CASSLGDREHYGYTF.

The chain recombines TRBV6-5 with TRBJ1-1; possibly TRBD1 for D (6 bases). The V end lost 2 bases, the J end lost 3 bases, and 10 bases lay between the germline ends. Germline V gives CDR1 MNHEY, CDR2 SVGAGI. This CDR3 has 14 amino acids. Here the CDR3 reads CASSYRTVDTEAFF. The CDR3 DNA reads TGTGCCAGCAGTTACAGGACAGTGGACACTGAAGCTTTCTTT.

This chain uses TRBV27 with TRBJ1-4; 12 bases are a match to TRBD1. The CDR3 runs 18 residues. From germline, CDR1 is MNHEY and CDR2 SMNVEV (reference sequence). Germline trimming cut 6 bases from V and 6 bases from J; bases unmatched to any gene: 14. The CDR3 is CASSQGQGASSGDEKLFF. CDR3 DNA: TGTGCCAGCAGCCAGGGACAGGGGGCAAGTTCGGGGGATGAAAAACTGTTTTTT.

V and J are TRBV21-1 and TRBJ2-1; the listed D gene, TRBD2, was not tested against the DNA. TRBV21-1 represents a pseudogene. The CDR3 is made up of 13 amino acids. The CDR3 DNA reads TGTGCCAGCCAGCGGGATTTTGACAATGAGCAGTTCTTC. Its translation is CASQRDFDNEQFF.

V usage is TRBV7-9 and J usage is TRBJ2-1; D is perhaps TRBD1 (5 bases). CDR3 length equals 14 residues. The V gene lost 3 bases and the J gene lost 6 bases, with 12 bases spanning the gap. Germline V gives CDR1 SEHNR, CDR2 FQNEAQ (reference sequence). Here the CDR3 reads CASSLQGRGNEQFF. Written as DNA, the CDR3 is TGTGCCAGCAGCTTGCAGGGTCGAGGCAATGAGCAGTTCTTC.

The genes are TRBV5-1 and TRBJ1-2, with 7 bases that match TRBD1. The junction had 8 bases not matched to a gene; V was cut back by 0 bases and J by 6 bases. The germline gives CDR1 SGHRS, CDR2 YFSETQ. The CDR3 is made up of 15 amino acids. Here the CDR3 reads CASSLDRDSFNGYTF. DNA for the CDR3: TGCGCCAGCAGCTTGGACCGGGACAGCTTTAATGGCTACACCTTC.